These 6 T cell receptor beta chains originate from one sample sequenced in a study of CD8+CD57+ T cells in acquired aplastic anemia. The sequenced patients had an expansion of CD8+CD57+ cells seen by flow cytometry. Genomic DNA, the template, was used for profiling of the TCR beta VDJ and CDR3. TCRdb reanalysed the reads using MiXCR and keeps one entry per CDR3 protein. The table shows approximately 300,000 distinct CDR3 sequences, with 45% to 65% occurring only once. The sequenced sample was sorted CD4+, CD8+, or CD8+CD57+ T cells (not recorded which) from PBMCs. The receptors were sampled from a human donor with aplastic anemia.

This chain connects TRBV2 to TRBJ1-2; D call uncertain. Germline assignment: CDR1 SNHLY and CDR2 FYNNEI. Trimming left V 4 bases short and J 8 bases short, with 14 bases between. There are 13 residues in the CDR3. The CDR3 DNA sequence: TGTGCCAGCAGTGGTCGGCCGACCCAGGGCTACACCTTC. Translation: CASSGRPTQGYTF.

At least ten counts were recorded for this clonotype. The chain uses TRBV5-1 and TRBJ2-7; 7 bases fit TRBD2. The CDR3 is 17 amino acids. V dropped 0 bases and J dropped 5; count of bases not matched to a gene: 14. Per germline, CDR1 SGHRS and CDR2 YFSETQ. The CDR3 protein is CASSLVVRGRARNEQYF. CDR3 in DNA: TGCGCCAGCAGCTTGGTAGTTAGAGGGAGGGCTCGTAACGAGCAGTACTTC.

This chain uses TRBV29-1 with TRBJ1-1, with D maybe TRBD1 (5 bases). Trimming took off 3 bases at V and 1 base at J, with 6 bases between the two ends. CDR3 length equals 12 residues. CDR1 and CDR2 from the germline V gene are SQVTM and ANQGSEA. The CDR3 reads CSVEGQNTEAFF. DNA for the CDR3: TGCAGCGTTGAGGGGCAGAACACTGAAGCTTTCTTT.

This clonotype has just a few counts. This sequence joins TRBV24-1 and TRBJ1-1; D gene uncertain. The CDR3 has 13 amino acids. The V gene lost 1 base and the J gene lost 1 base, with 3 bases spanning the gap. CDR1 is KGHDR and CDR2 is SFDVKD in the germline V gene. The CDR3 coding sequence is TGTGCCACCAGTGATTTAGGGAACACTGAAGCTTTCTTT. Translated, it gives CATSDLGNTEAFF.

The chain joins TRBV9 to TRBJ2-5; D may correspond to TRBD1 or TRBD2 (5 bases each). Trimming took 3 bases from V and 5 from J, leaving 17 bases between them. CDR3 length: 15 residues. The germline gives CDR1 SGDLS, CDR2 YYNGEE. CDR3 sequence: CASSALSGGRETQYF. The CDR3 nucleotides read TGTGCCAGCAGCGCCCTTAGTGGGGGAAGGGAGACCCAGTACTTC.

The V and J genes are TRBV19 and TRBJ2-2, with D maybe TRBD1 (6 bases). Trimming removed 7 bases from V and 4 bases from J, with 16 bases in between. From germline, CDR1 is LNHDA and CDR2 SQIVND (reference sequence). The CDR3 is 15 residues long. The CDR3: CASTQGGELTGELFF. The DNA for the CDR3 is TGTGCCAGTACCCAAGGGGGAGAACTCACCGGGGAGCTGTTTTTT.